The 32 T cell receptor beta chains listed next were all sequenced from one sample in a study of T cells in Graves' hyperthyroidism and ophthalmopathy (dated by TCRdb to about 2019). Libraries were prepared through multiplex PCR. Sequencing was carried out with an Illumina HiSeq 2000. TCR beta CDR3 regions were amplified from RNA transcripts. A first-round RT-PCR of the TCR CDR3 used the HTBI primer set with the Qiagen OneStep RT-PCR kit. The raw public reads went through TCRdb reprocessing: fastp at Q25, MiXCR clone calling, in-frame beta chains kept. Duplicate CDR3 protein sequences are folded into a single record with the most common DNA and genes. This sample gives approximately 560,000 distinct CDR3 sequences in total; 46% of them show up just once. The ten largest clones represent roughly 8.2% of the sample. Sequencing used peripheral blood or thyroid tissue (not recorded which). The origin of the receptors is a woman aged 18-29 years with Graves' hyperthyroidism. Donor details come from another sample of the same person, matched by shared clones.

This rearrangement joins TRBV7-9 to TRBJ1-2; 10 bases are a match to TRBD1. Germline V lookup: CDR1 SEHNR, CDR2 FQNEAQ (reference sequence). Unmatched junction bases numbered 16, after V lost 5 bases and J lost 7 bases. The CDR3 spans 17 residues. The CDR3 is CASSNTRTGGRDVGYTF. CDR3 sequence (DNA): TGTGCCAGCAGCAACACCAGGACAGGGGGTAGGGACGTTGGCTACACCTTC. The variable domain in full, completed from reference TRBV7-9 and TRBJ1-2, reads DTGVSQNPRHKITKRGQNVTFRCDPISEHNRLYWYRQTLGQGPEFLTYFQNEAQLEKSRLLSDRFSAERPKGSFSTLEIQRTEQGDSAMYLCASSNTRTGGRDVGYTFGSGTRLTVV.

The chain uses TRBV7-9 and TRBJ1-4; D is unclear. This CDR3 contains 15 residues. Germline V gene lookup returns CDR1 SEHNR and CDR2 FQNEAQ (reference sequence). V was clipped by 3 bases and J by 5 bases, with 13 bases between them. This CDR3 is CASSLETTINEKLFF. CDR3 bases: TGTGCCAGCAGCTTGGAGACAACAATAAATGAAAAACTGTTTTTT.

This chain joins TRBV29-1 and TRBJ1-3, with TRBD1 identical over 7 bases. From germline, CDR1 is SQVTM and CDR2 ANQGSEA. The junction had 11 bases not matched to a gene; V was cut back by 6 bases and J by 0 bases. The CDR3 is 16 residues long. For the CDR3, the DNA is TGCAGCGTCGCGATGGGACAGCTGAGCTCTGGAAACACCATATATTTT. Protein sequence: CSVAMGQLSSGNTIYF.

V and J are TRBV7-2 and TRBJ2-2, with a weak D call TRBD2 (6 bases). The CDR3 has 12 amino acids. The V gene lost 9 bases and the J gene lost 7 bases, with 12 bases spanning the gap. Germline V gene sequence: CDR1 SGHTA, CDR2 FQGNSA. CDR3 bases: TGTGCCAGGACCCCGACTAGCGGGGAGCTGTTTTTT. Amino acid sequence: CARTPTSGELFF.

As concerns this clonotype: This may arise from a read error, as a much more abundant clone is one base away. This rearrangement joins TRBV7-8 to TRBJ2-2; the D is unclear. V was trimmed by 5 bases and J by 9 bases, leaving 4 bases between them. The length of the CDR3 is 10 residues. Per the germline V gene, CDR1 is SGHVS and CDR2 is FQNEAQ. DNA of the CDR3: TGTGCCAGCAGCAACCGGGAGCTGTTTTTT. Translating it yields CASSNRELFF. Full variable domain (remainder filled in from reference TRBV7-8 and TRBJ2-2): GAGVSQSPRYKVAKRGQDVALRCDPISGHVSLFWYQQALGQGPEFLTYFQNEAQLDKSGLPSDRFFAERPEGSVSTLKIQRTQQEDSAVYLCASSNRELFFGEGSRLTVL.

The chain's CDR3 is CASSDSGRAGELFF. The CDR3 bases are TGTGCCAGCAGCGACAGCGGGAGGGCCGGGGAGCTGTTTTTT. This chain uses TRBV7-9 with TRBJ2-2; 10 nucleotides align to TRBD2. This CDR3 is 14 amino acids long. Germline V gene lookup returns CDR1 SEHNR and CDR2 FQNEAQ (reference sequence). Trimming cost V 5 bases and J 6 bases; bases outside gene matches: 3.

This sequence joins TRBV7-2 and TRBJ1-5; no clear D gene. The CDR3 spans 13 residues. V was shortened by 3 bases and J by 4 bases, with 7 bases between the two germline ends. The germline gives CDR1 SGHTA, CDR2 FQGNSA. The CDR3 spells CASSFLPNQPQHF. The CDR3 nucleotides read TGTGCCAGCAGCTTCCTCCCTAATCAGCCCCAGCATTTT.

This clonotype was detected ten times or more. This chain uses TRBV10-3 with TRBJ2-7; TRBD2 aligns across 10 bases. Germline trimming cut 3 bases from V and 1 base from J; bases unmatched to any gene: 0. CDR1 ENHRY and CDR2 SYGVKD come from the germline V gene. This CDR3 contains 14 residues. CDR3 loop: CAISELAGSYEQYF. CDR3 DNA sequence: TGTGCCATCAGTGAACTAGCGGGATCCTACGAGCAGTACTTC.

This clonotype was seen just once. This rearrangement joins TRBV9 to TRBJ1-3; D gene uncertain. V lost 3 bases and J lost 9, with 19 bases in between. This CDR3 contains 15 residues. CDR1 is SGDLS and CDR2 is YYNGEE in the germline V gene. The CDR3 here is CASSGAAGTRSTIYF. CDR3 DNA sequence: TGTGCCAGCAGCGGGGCAGCGGGAACTAGAAGCACCATATATTTT.

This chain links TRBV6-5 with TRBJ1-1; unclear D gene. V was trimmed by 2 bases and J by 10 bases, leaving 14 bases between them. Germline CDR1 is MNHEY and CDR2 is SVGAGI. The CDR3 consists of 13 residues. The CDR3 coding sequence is TGTGCCAGCAGTTACAGATCCTACTCTGGAGCTTTCTTT. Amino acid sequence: CASSYRSYSGAFF.

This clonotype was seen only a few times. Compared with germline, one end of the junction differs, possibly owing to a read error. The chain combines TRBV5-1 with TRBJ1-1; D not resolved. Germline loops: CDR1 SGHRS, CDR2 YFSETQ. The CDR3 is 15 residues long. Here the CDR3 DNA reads TGCGCCAGCAGCTTGGGGGAAATGTTGAAGACTGAAGCTTTCTTT. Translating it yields CASSLGEMLKTEAFF.

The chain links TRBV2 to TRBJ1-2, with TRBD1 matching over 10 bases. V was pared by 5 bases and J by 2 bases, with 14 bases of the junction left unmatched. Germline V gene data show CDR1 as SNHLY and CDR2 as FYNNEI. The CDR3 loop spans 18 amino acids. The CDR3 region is CASSNSARDRGLNYGYTF. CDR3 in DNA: TGTGCCAGCAGTAACTCGGCCCGGGACAGGGGTTTAAACTATGGCTACACCTTC.

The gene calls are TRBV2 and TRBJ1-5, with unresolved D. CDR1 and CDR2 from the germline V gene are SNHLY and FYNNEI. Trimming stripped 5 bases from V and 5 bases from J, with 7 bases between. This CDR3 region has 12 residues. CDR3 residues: CASSLTYQPQHF. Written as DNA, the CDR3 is TGTGCCAGCAGTCTTACTTATCAGCCCCAGCATTTT.

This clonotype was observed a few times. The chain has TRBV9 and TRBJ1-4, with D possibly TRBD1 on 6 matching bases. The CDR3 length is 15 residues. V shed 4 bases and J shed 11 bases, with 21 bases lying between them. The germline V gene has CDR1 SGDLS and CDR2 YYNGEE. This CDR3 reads CASSQEGRGGRKLFF. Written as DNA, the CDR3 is TGTGCCAGCAGCCAAGAGGGCAGGGGAGGAAGGAAACTGTTTTTT.

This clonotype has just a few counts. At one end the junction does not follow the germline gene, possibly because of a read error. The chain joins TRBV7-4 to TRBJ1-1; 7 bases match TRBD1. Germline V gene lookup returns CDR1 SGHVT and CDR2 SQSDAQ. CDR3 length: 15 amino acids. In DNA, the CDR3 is TGCGCCAGCAGCCAACTACAGGGGCTGAACACTGAAGCTTTCTTT. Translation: CASSQLQGLNTEAFF.

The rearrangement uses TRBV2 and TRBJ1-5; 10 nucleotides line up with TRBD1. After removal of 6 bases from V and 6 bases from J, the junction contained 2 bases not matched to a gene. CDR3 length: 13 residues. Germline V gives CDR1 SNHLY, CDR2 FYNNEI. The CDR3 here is CASRGQGVQPQHF. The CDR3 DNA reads TGTGCCAGCAGAGGACAGGGGGTTCAGCCCCAGCATTTT.

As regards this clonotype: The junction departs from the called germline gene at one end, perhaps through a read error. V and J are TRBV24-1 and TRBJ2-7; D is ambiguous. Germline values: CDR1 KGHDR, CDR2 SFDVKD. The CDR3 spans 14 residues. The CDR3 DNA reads TGTGCCAGCAGTGACTGGAGCGCTAACTACGAGCAGTACTTC. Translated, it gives CASSDWSANYEQYF.

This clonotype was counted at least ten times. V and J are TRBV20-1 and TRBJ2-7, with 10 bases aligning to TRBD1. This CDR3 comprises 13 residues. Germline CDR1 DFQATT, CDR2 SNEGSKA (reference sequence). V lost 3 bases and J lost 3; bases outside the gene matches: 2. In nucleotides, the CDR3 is TGCAGTGCTAGGAGGACAGGGGGCTACGAGCAGTACTTC. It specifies CSARRTGGYEQYF.

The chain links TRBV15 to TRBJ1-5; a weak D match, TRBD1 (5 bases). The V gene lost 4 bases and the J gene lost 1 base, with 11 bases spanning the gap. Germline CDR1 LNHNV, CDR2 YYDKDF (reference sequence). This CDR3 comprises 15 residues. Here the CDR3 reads CATSKKRGSNQPQHF. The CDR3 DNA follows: TGTGCCACCAGCAAAAAGCGGGGGAGCAATCAGCCCCAGCATTTT. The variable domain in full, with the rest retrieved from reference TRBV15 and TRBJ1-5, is DAMVIQNPRYQVTQFGKPVTLSCSQTLNHNVMYWYQQKSSQAPKLLFHYYDKDFNNEADTPDNFQSRRPNTSFCFLDIRSPGLGDTAMYLCATSKKRGSNQPQHFGDGTRLSIL.

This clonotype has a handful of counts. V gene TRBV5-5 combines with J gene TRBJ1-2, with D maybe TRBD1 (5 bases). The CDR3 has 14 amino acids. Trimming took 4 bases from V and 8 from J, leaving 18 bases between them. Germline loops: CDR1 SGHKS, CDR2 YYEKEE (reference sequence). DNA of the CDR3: TGTGCCAGCAGCAGGGAAACAGGTCAAGGGGGCTACACCTTC. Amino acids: CASSRETGQGGYTF.

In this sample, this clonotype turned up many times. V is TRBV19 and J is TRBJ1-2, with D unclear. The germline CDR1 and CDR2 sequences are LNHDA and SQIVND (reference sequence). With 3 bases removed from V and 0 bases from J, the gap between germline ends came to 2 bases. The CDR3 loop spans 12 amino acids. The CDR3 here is CASSITNYGYTF. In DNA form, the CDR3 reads TGTGCCAGTAGTATTACTAACTATGGCTACACCTTC.

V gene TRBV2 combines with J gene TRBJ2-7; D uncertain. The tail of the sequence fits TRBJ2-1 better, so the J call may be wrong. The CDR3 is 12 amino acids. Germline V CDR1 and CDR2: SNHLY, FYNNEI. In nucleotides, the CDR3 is TGTGCCAGCACCCGACTGGGCAATGAGCAGTTCTTC. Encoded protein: CASTRLGNEQFF.

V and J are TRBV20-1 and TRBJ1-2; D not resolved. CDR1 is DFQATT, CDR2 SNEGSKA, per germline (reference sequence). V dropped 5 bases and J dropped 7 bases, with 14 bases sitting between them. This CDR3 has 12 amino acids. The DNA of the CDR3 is TGCAGTGCTCATGATAACTTAAGTGGCTACACCTTC. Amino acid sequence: CSAHDNLSGYTF.

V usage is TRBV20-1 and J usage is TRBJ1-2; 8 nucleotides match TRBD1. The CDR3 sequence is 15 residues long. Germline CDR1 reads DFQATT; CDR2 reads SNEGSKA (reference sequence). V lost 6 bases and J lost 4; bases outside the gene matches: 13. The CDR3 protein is CSAKDRGALGYGYTF. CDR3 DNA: TGCAGTGCAAAAGACAGGGGTGCCCTGGGCTATGGCTACACCTTC.

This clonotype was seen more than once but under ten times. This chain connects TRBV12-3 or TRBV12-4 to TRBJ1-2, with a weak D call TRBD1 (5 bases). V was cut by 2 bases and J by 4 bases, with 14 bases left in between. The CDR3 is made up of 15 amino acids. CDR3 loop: CASSLLRVVGYGYTF. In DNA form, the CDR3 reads TGTGCCAGCAGTTTACTCAGGGTGGTCGGCTATGGCTACACCTTC.

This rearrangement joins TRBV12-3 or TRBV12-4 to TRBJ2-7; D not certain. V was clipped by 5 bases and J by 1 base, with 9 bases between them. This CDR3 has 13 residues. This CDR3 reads CASSGVGSYEQYF. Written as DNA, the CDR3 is TGTGCCAGCAGTGGGGTGGGGTCCTACGAGCAGTACTTC.

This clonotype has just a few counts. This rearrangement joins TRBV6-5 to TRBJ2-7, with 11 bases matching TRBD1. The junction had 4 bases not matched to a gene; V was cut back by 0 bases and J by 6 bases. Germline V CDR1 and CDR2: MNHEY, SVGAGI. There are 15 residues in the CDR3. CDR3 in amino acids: CASSYSGQGGLEQYF. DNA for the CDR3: TGTGCCAGCAGTTACTCGGGACAGGGGGGTCTCGAGCAGTACTTC.

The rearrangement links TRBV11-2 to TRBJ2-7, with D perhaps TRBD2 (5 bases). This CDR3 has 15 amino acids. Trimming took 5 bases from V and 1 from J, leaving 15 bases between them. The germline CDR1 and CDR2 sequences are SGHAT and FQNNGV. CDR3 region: CASSQESGLSYEQYF. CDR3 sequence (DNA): TGTGCCAGCAGCCAAGAGAGCGGTTTATCCTACGAGCAGTACTTC.

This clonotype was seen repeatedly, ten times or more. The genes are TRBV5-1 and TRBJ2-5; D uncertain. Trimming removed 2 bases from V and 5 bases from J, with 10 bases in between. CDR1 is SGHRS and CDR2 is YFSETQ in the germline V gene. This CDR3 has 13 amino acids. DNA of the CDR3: TGCGCCAGCAGCTTCGGCCGCCGGGAGACCCAGTACTTC. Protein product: CASSFGRRETQYF.

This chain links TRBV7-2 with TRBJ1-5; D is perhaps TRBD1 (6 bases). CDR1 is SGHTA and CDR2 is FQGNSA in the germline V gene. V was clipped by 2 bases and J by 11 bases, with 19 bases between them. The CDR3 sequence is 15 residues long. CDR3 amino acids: CASSLSRGTNQAQHF. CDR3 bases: TGTGCCAGCAGCTTATCCAGGGGAACGAATCAAGCCCAGCATTTT.

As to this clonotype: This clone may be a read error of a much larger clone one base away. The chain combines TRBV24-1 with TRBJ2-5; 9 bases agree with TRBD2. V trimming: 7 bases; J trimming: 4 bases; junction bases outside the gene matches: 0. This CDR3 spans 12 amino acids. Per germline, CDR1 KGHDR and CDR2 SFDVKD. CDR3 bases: TGTGCCACCAGACTAGCGGGAGAGACCCAGTACTTC. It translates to CATRLAGETQYF.

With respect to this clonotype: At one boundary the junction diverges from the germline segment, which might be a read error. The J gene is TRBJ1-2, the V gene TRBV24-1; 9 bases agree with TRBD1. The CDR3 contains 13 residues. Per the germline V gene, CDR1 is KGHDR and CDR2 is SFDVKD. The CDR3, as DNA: TGTGCCACCAGTGGGCGCGGGGACAGGGCAAGACACTTC. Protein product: CATSGRGDRARHF.